This TCR beta chain was sequenced in a study of T cell repertoires in cytomegalovirus infection. The wider study: CMV infection and matching HLA type were both indicated by public TCR beta signatures. Whole-study findings and limits: HLA-C-restricted CMV-specific TCR beta clonotypes prevailed in the ex vivo response. Summed frequency of shared TCR beta families picked out CMV carriers who also had the relevant HLA.

TCRdb reanalysed the reads using MiXCR and keeps one entry per CDR3 protein. The data show a few hundred thousand distinct CDR3 sequences, around 15% seen once. The trim removed 5 bases at V and 1 base at J, leaving 10 bases unmatched. The CDR3 runs 16 residues. The germline V gene has CDR1 DFQATT and CDR2 SNEGSKA (reference sequence). On this clonotype: Its target is unknown. Given a much more abundant clone one base away, this may be a read error. The CDR3 ends on some other residue instead of the conserved phenylalanine or tryptophan, so this is likely a read error.

Material for sequencing was PBMCs. The gene calls are TRBV20-1 and TRBJ2-3; 9 bases are shared with TRBD2. The receptor was derived from a human donor in good health (CMV status not recorded). Some clones in this sample may be carry-over from other donors' samples. CDR3 sequence: CSAWTGTSTGTDTQYL. In DNA form, the CDR3 reads TGCAGTGCTTGGACCGGGACTAGCACTGGCACAGATACGCAGTATTTG.